Listed here is a single T cell receptor beta chain. What it recognizes is unknown. The data were obtained in a study of T cell responses to AZD1222 COVID-19 vaccine. Study-wide findings and caveats: Recipients of two AZD1222 doses showed rising Spike-specific TCR breadth and depth.

Sequenced by immunoSEQ multiplex PCR; TCRdb stores in-frame clones only, minus some. The sample lists some 200,000 clones, roughly 93% occurring once. With V trimmed by 0 bases and J by 6 bases, 4 bases remained unmatched. Germline V CDR1 and CDR2: SGHRS, YFSETQ. This CDR3 spans 15 amino acids. This chain connects TRBV5-1 to TRBJ2-1; 9 bases fit TRBD1. Sample: peripheral blood, taken on day 0 of AZD1222 vaccination. The sequence came from an adult in good health. The CDR3 bases are TGCGCCAGCAGCTTGGGACAGGGGGTGAGCAATGAGCAGTTCTTC. Translation: CASSLGQGVSNEQFF.